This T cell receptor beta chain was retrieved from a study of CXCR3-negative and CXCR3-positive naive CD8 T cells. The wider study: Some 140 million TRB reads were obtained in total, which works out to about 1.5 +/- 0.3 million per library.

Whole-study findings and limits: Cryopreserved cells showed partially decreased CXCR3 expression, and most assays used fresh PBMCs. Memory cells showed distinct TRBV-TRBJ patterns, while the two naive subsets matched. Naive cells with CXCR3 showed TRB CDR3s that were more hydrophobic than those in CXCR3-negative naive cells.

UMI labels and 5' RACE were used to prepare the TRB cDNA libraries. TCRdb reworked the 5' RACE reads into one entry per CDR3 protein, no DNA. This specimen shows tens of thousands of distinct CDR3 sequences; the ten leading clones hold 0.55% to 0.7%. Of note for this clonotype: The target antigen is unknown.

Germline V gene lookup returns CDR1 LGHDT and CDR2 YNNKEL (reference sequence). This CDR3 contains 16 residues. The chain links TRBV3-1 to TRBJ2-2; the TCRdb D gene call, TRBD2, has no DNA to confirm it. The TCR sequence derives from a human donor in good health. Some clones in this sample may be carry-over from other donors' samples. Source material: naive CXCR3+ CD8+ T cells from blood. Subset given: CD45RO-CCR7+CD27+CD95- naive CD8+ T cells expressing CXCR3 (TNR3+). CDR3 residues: CASSQGLAGPPGELFF.